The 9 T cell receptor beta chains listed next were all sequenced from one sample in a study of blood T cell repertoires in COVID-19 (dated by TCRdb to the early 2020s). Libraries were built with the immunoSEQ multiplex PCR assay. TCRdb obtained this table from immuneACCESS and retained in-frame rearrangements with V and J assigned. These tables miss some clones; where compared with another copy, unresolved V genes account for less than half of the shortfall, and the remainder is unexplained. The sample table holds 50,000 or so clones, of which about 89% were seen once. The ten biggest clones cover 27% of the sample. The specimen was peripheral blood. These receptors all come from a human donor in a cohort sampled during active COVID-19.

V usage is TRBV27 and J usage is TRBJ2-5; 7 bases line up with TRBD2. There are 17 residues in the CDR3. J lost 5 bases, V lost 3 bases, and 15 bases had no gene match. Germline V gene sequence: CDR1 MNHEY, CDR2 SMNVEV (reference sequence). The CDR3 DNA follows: TGTGCCAGCAGTTTCCTCCAGACTAGCCTTTCTTTTGAGACCCAGTACTTC. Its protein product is CASSFLQTSLSFETQYF.

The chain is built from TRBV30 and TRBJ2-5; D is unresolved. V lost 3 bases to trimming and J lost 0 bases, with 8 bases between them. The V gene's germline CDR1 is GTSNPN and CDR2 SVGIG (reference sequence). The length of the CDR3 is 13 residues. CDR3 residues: CAWSPMHQETQYF. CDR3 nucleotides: TGTGCCTGGAGCCCTATGCACCAAGAGACCCAGTACTTC.

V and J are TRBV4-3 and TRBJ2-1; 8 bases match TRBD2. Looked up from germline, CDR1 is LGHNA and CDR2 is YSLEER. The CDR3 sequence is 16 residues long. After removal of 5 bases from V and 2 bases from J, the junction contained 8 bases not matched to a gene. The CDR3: CASSSSGSGTYNEQFF. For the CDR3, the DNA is TGCGCCAGCAGCTCGAGCGGGAGTGGAACCTACAATGAGCAGTTCTTC.

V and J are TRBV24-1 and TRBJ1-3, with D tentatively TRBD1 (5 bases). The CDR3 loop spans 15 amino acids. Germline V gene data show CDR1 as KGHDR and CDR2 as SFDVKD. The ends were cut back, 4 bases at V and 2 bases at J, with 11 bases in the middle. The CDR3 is CATSDRAGTGNTIYF. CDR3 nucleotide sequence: TGTGCCACCAGTGACCGTGCAGGGACTGGAAACACCATATATTTT.

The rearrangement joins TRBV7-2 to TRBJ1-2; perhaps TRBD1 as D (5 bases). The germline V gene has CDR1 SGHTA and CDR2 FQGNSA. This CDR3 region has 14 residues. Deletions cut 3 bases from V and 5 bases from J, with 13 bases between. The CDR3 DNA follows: TGTGCCAGCAGCTTGAACCTCGGGGGGTATGGCTACACCTTC. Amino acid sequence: CASSLNLGGYGYTF.

The CDR3 region has the DNA TGCAGCGTTGCGAGGACAGGGGTCAGGGAGACCCAGTACTTC. Amino acid sequence: CSVARTGVRETQYF. The rearrangement joins TRBV29-1 to TRBJ2-5, with 9 bases matching TRBD1. Germline V gives CDR1 SQVTM, CDR2 ANQGSEA. This CDR3 region has 14 residues. V lost 4 bases and J lost 5; bases outside the gene matches: 8. The variable domain in full, with the rest retrieved from reference TRBV29-1 and TRBJ2-5, is SAVISQKPSRDICQRGTSLTIQCQVDSQVTMMFWYRQQPGQSLTLIATANQGSEATYESGFVIDKFPISRPNLTFSTLTVSNMSPEDSSIYLCSVARTGVRETQYFGPGTRLLVL.

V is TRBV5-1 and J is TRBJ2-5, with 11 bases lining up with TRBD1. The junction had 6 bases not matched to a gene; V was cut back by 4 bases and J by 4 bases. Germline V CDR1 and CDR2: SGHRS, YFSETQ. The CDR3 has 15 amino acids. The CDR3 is CASSAGQGAIETQYF. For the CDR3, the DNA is TGCGCCAGCAGCGCTGGACAGGGGGCAATAGAGACCCAGTACTTC. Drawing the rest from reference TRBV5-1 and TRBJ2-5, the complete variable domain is KAGVTQTPRYLIKTRGQQVTLSCSPISGHRSVSWYQQTPGQGLQFLFEYFSETQRNKGNFPGRFSGRQFSNSRSEMNVSTLELGDSALYLCASSAGQGAIETQYFGPGTRLLVL.

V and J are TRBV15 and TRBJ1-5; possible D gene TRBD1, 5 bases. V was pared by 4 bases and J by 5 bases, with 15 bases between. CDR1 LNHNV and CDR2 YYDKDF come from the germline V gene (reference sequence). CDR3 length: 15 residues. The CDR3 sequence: CATSNAREVDQPQHF. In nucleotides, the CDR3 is TGTGCCACCAGCAATGCCAGGGAGGTGGATCAGCCCCAGCATTTT.

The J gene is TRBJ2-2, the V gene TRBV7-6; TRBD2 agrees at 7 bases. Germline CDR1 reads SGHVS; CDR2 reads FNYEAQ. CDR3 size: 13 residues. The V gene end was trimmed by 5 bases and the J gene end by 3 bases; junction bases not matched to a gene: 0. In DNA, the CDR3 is TGTGCCAGCAGCGGGAGGGACACCGGGGAGCTGTTTTTT. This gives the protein CASSGRDTGELFF.